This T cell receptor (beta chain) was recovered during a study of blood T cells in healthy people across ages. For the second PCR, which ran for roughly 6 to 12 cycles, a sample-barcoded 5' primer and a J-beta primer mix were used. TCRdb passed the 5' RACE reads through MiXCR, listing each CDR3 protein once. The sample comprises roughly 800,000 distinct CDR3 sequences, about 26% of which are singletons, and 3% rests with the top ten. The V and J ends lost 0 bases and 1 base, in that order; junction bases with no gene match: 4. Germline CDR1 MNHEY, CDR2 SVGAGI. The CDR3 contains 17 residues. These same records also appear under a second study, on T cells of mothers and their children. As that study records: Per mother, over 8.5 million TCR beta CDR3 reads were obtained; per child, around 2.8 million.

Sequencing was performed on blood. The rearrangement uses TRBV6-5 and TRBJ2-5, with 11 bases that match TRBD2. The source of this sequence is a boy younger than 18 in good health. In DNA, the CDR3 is TGTGCCAGCAGTTACTCGGTAGCGGGGGGGTTCCAAGAGACCCAGTACTTC. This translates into CASSYSVAGGFQETQYF.